Listed below are T cell receptor beta chains from one sample, sequenced in a study of T cell responses to AZD1222 COVID-19 vaccine. This table comes from immunoSEQ multiplex PCR, and its TCRdb copy is limited to in-frame clones, with some not included. The sample contains about 88,000 clones, about 91% of which appear only once. The sequences come from peripheral blood, collected on day 0 of AZD1222 vaccination. The receptor set was obtained from an adult in good health. The CDR3 runs from the conserved cysteine through the conserved F or W. A D gene is named only where the DNA matches it firmly. A clone size is listed for some rows: how often the clone was seen (once, few, many), or a class if it is expanded.

j_call clone_size v_call d_call cdr3_nt cdr3_aa
TRBJ1-6 . TRBV3-1/TRBV3-2 . TGTGCCAGCAGCCAAGATCACGGTAATTCACCCCTCCACTTT CASSQDHGNSPLHF
TRBJ2-1 . TRBV9 . TGTGCCAGCAGCGTAGGTGGCTATTACAATGAGCAGTTCTTC CASSVGGYYNEQFF
TRBJ2-3 . TRBV12-3/TRBV12-4 TRBD1 TGTGCCAGCGGTACAGGGGGCGCAGATACGCAGTATTTT CASGTGGADTQYF
TRBJ1-6 . TRBV29-1 . TGCAGCGCCGAGCGGGTGGGCAGGGGCTACTCACCCCTCCACTTT CSAERVGRGYSPLHF
TRBJ1-3 . TRBV9 TRBD1 TGTGCCAGCAGCGTAGGACAGGGGGCAAGTATTAGAAACACCATATATTTT CASSVGQGASIRNTIYF
TRBJ1-2 once TRBV14 . TGTGCCAGCAGCTACTCCCGGGACTCCCTAGTAGTTAACTATGGCTACACCTTC CASSYSRDSLVVNYGYTF
TRBJ1-2 . TRBV5-6 . TGTGCCAGCACCTCCTCCCGGGAAGCCACTAACTATGGCTACACCTTC CASTSSREATNYGYTF
TRBJ2-5 once TRBV11-1 TRBD1 TGTGCCAGCAGGACAGGGGACCAAGAGACCCAGTACTTC CASRTGDQETQYF
TRBJ1-3 . TRBV18 TRBD1 TGTGCCAGCTCACCACCAAGCAGGGGGCCTGGAAACACCATATATTTT CASSPPSRGPGNTIYF
TRBJ2-7 . TRBV27 . TGTGCCAGCAGTTTGCGCGGGCCCTCCTACGAGCAGTACTTC CASSLRGPSYEQYF
TRBJ2-4 . TRBV6-2/TRBV6-3 TRBD1 TGTGCCAGCAGTTACAGGACAGGACTAGCCAAAAACATTCAGTACTTC CASSYRTGLAKNIQYF
TRBJ1-4 . TRBV6-5 . TGTGCCAGCAGACTACAGGGATCATCAGGTGAAAAACTGTTTTTT CASRLQGSSGEKLFF
TRBJ1-4 . TRBV3-1/TRBV3-2 . TGTGCCAGCAGCCAAGAGGCCAGCTGGTTTGAAAAACTGTTTTTT CASSQEASWFEKLFF
TRBJ1-3 . TRBV7-3 . TGTGCCAGCAGCTCCCAAGCGGGGAACACCATATATTTT CASSSQAGNTIYF
TRBJ2-3 . TRBV4-1 . TGCGCCAGCAGCCAAGAGGGGGCGGGCTCTAGCACAGATACGCAGTATTTT CASSQEGAGSSTDTQYF
TRBJ2-3 . TRBV5-5 . TGTGCCAGCAGCTTGGAACGGAACACAGATACGCAGTATTTT CASSLERNTDTQYF
TRBJ2-7 . TRBV28 . TGTGCCAGCAGTTCCCCCGGTGAGGGGACCGGCTACGAGCAGTACTTC CASSSPGEGTGYEQYF
TRBJ2-7 . TRBV3-1/TRBV3-2 . TGTGCCAGCAGCCACGGGCTGCCTTACGAGCAGTACTTC CASSHGLPYEQYF
TRBJ2-7 . TRBV7-2 . TGTGCCAGCAGCTCGTGGGGGCTAGCGGTGTCCCAGCAGTACTTC CASSSWGLAVSQQYF
TRBJ2-3 . TRBV7-2 TRBD2 TGTGCCAGCTCGCGGGAGCTGGCAGATACGCAGTATTTT CASSRELADTQYF
TRBJ2-3 . TRBV7-3 . TGTGCCAGCAGCTTAACTTCCGATCCGGGCACAGATACGCAGTATTTT CASSLTSDPGTDTQYF
TRBJ2-7 . TRBV9 . TGTGCCAGCAGCGGGGTCGGGAACTCCTACGAGCAGTACTTC CASSGVGNSYEQYF
TRBJ1-2 . TRBV30 . TGTGCCTGGAGTGTACCCCTGTGGGGGGATGGCTACACCTTC CAWSVPLWGDGYTF
TRBJ2-1 . TRBV18 . TGTGCCAGCTCACCAGGGTGGGATTTAAATGAGCAGTTCTTC CASSPGWDLNEQFF
TRBJ2-2 . TRBV4-1 TRBD1 TGCGCCAGCAGCCAAGATCAGGGGGCCGGGGAGCTGTTTTTT CASSQDQGAGELFF
TRBJ1-1 . TRBV6-5 . TGTGCCAGCAGTTACTGGGGTCAGGGACACACTGAAGCTTTCTTT CASSYWGQGHTEAFF
TRBJ2-1 . TRBV30 . TGTGCCTGGAGTTCCCAGCGAACGTACAATGAGCAGTTCTTC CAWSSQRTYNEQFF
TRBJ2-7 . TRBV29-1 TRBD1 TGCAGCGCTTCGGACAGGGGGCTCTACGAGCAGTACTTC CSASDRGLYEQYF
TRBJ2-7 . TRBV4-1 . TGCGCCAGCAGCAGGGATACAGGGCAAAGCGCTCACGAGCAGTACTTC CASSRDTGQSAHEQYF
TRBJ2-3 once TRBV29-1 . TGCAGCGTGAAAGGGGGTAGCACAGATACGCAGTATTTT CSVKGGSTDTQYF
TRBJ1-2 . TRBV2 TRBD1 TGTGCCAGCAGTGAAGGGAACAGGGGTGGTAACTATGGCTACACCTTC CASSEGNRGGNYGYTF
TRBJ1-6 . TRBV6-4 . TGTGCCAGCAGTGAGGGGTCTAATTCACCCCTCCACTTT CASSEGSNSPLHF
TRBJ2-1 . TRBV28 . TGTGCCAGCAGTTACAACTACAATGAGCAGTTCTTC CASSYNYNEQFF
TRBJ2-7 . TRBV5-1 TRBD2 TGCGCCAGCAGCGCTCTAGCGGGAGTTCTTGGCGAGCAGTACTTC CASSALAGVLGEQYF
TRBJ1-2 . TRBV5-5 . TGTGCCAGCAGCTTGAGGTTAGAAGTTTCTGGCTACACCTTC CASSLRLEVSGYTF
TRBJ2-1 few TRBV7-2 TRBD2 TGTGCCAGCAGTTCTATAGCGGGAGGGGGGTTTTATGAGCAGTTCTTC CASSSIAGGGFYEQFF
TRBJ1-2 . TRBV18 . TGTGCCAGCTCACCACCGGAAGGACGGAACTACACCTTC CASSPPEGRNYTF
TRBJ2-1 . TRBV10-2 TRBD2 TGCGCCAGCAAATCGGGAGGAGTCGATGAGCAGTTCTTC CASKSGGVDEQFF